This T cell receptor beta chain was captured by sequencing in a study of OX40 agonist ivuxolimab in advanced cancers. On the study more broadly: Ivuxolimab, an antibody that agonizes OX40 (CD134), was administered to the patients. Across the patients, intravenous ivuxolimab was delivered every 2 weeks at 0.01 to 10 mg/kg. Three individuals attained partial responses, comprising one hepatocellular carcinoma case and two cutaneous melanoma cases.

The CDR3 is made up of 17 amino acids. Generated by immunoSEQ multiplex PCR, the TCRdb table keeps only in-frame clones and is missing some. The sample includes 65,000 to 75,000 clones, over 65% seen only once; the top ten take roughly 6%. Sequenced material: CD4+ or CD8+ T cells sorted from blood, taken in a trial of the OX40 agonist ivuxolimab. The rearrangement joins TRBV21-1 to TRBJ1-5; TRBD1 is the table's D call, not checked against the DNA. TRBV21-1 constitutes a pseudogene. The source of this sequence is an adult with an advanced solid tumor such as melanoma, head and neck, liver or kidney cancer. The CDR3 here is CASSKKGQLDSNQPQHF. Written as DNA, the CDR3 is TGTGCCAGCAGCAAGAAGGGACAGTTAGATAGCAATCAGCCCCAGCATTTT.